The source of this T cell receptor (beta chain) is a study of blood T cell repertoires in COVID-19. Study overall: Sites in the United States, Italy and Spain provided acute and convalescent COVID-19 samples. The cDNA or gDNA used as material had been derived from T cells, B-cell-depleted T cells, or PBMCs.

Methods used by the authors: Using reference gene primer amplification, nucleated cell counts were estimated. Data came from immunoSEQ multiplex PCR; TCRdb stores just in-frame clones and leaves some out. That table supplies the V and J calls and clone size; D and trimming were determined from the DNA. The sample has some 70,000 clones, 75% to 90% seen once. Germline V gene sequence: CDR1 GTSNPN, CDR2 SVGIG (reference sequence). Trimming stripped 0 bases from V and 1 base from J, with 13 bases between. This CDR3 is built from 16 residues. The count of this clone is one. V and J are TRBV30 and TRBJ1-3, with a possible D match to TRBD1 (5 bases). The receptor's source is a man aged 60 to 75 with acute or convalescent COVID-19. The sequencing input was peripheral blood. CDR3 DNA: TGTGCCTGGAGTGTACGACCCAGGGTTTCTGGAAACACCATATATTTT. It translates to CAWSVRPRVSGNTIYF. Full variable domain (rest looked up from reference TRBV30 and TRBJ1-3): SQTIHQWPATLVQPVGSPLSLECTVEGTSNPNLYWYRQAAGRGLQLLFYSVGIGQISSEVPQNLSASRPQDRQFILSSKKLLLSDSGFYLCAWSVRPRVSGNTIYFGEGSWLTVV.